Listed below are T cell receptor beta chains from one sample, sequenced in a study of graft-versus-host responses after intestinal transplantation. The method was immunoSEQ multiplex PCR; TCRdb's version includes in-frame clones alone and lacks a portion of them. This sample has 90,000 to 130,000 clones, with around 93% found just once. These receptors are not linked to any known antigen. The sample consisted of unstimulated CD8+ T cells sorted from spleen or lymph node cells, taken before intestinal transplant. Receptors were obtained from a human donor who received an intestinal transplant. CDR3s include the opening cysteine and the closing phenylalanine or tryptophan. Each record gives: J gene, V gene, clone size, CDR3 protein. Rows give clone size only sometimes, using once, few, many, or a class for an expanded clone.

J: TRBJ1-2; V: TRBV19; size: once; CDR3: CASKKSGANYGYTF
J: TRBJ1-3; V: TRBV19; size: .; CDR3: CASRIRDSGNTIYF
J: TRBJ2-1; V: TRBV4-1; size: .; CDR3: CASSLLTSLRNEQFF
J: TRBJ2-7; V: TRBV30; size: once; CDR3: CAWSGTATDWYSSYEQYF
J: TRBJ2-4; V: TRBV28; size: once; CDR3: CASRRVGVDIQYF
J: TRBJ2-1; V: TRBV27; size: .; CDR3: CASSLGQVYNEQFF
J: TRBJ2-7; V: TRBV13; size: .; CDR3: CASSSGRPYEQYF
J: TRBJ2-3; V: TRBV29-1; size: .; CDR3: CSVEDPGASTDTQYF
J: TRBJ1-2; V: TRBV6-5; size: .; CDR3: CAAGWWGTRDGYTF
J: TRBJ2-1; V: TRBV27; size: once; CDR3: CASSWVGGEGNEQFF
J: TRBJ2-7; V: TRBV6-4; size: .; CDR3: CASSDRTSGRTTQTYEQYF
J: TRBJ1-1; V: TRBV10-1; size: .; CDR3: CASRPVRGDTEAFF
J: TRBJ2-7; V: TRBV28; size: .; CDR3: CASLRTGSSYEQYF
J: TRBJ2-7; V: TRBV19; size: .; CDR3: CASSEGTSYEQYF
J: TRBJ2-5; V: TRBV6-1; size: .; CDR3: CASGLAGQETQYF
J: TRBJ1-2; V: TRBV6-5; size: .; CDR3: CASSKRTGGNYGYTF
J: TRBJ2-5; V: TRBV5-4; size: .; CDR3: CASSLRRTQYF
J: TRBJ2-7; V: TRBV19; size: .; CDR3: CASSIGPEDEQYF
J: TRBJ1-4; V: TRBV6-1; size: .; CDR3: CASSELRGREKLFF
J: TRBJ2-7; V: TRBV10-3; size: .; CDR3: CAIRNRSDFSYEQYF
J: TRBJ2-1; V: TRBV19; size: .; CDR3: CASNPLAGGPRHEQFF
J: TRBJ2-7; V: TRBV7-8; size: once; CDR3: CASSTRADRPYEQYF